These 27 T cell receptor beta chains originate from one sample sequenced in a study of sequential checkpoint blockade in melanoma. Treatment here: randomized to nivolumab then ipilimumab (arm A) or the reverse (arm B). Generated by immunoSEQ multiplex PCR, the TCRdb table keeps only in-frame clones and is missing some. The sample holds some 22,000 clones, about four fifths seen once. The sample here was CD8+ T cells sorted from blood (inferred from file names), taken from a patient given nivolumab and ipilimumab in sequence. These receptors all come from a human donor with melanoma.

V gene TRBV4-3 combines with J gene TRBJ2-4; TRBD2 matches at 7 bases. Germline V gene sequence: CDR1 LGHNA, CDR2 YSLEER. Trimming at V came to 5 bases and at J to 5 bases, leaving 6 bases not matched to a gene. The CDR3 is made up of 14 amino acids. The chain's CDR3 is CASSKWGGENIQYF. The CDR3 nucleotides are TGCGCCAGCAGCAAGTGGGGAGGGGAAAACATTCAGTACTTC.

This clone has more than one count but fewer than ten. The chain links TRBV30 to TRBJ1-3, with a weak D call TRBD1 (5 bases). This CDR3 is 15 amino acids long. Germline CDR1 and CDR2: GTSNPN and SVGIG (reference sequence). Trimming removed 0 bases from V and 4 bases from J, with 13 bases in between. The CDR3: CAWSVGGAGGNTIYF. CDR3 DNA sequence: TGTGCCTGGAGTGTTGGGGGAGCGGGCGGAAACACCATATATTTT.

This clone was counted a single time. This sequence joins TRBV4-1 and TRBJ2-1; 11 bases agree with TRBD1. The junction had 6 bases not matched to a gene; V was cut back by 2 bases and J by 9 bases. Germline V gene data show CDR1 as MGHRA and CDR2 as YSYEKL. The CDR3 has 15 amino acids. The CDR3 DNA reads as TGCGCCAGCAGCCAATGGACAGGGGGCATGGGTGAGCAGTTCTTC. Translating it yields CASSQWTGGMGEQFF.

This clone was counted a single time. The V and J genes are TRBV27 and TRBJ1-5, with a weak D call TRBD1 (5 bases). Germline V lookup: CDR1 MNHEY, CDR2 SMNVEV (reference sequence). The CDR3 totals 17 residues. V shed 6 bases and J shed 2 bases, with 20 bases lying between them. For the CDR3, the DNA is TGTGCCAGCAGCCCCCAGGGCCTTTATATCGGCAATCAGCCCCAGCATTTT. It encodes CASSPQGLYIGNQPQHF.

Here the CDR3 DNA reads TGTGCCAGCTCCCAGGGGGCAACTAATGAAAAACTGTTTTTT. It is translated as CASSQGATNEKLFF. This chain uses TRBV27 with TRBJ1-4; TRBD1 agrees at 7 bases. The CDR3 spans 14 residues. J was trimmed by 0 bases and V by 8 bases; bases with no gene match: 3. Per germline, CDR1 MNHEY and CDR2 SMNVEV (reference sequence).

The rearrangement joins TRBV5-1 to TRBJ2-1, with 11 bases lining up with TRBD2. There are 17 residues in the CDR3. V gave up 5 bases and J gave up 3 bases; unmatched junction bases: 10. CDR1 and CDR2 from the germline V gene are SGHRS and YFSETQ. DNA of the CDR3: TGCGCCAGCAGTGCGAAACCCGGGACTAGCGGCTACAATGAGCAGTTCTTC. The encoded protein is CASSAKPGTSGYNEQFF.

V usage is TRBV4-3 and J usage is TRBJ1-4; 7 bases line up with TRBD1. With 4 bases clipped from V and 7 bases from J, the junction kept 9 bases outside the gene matches. The CDR3 is 15 amino acids. Looked up from germline, CDR1 is LGHNA and CDR2 is YSLEER. As DNA, the CDR3 is TGCGCCAGCAGCCTCCTGGGACGACAGGGTGAAAAACTGTTTTTT. Translated: CASSLLGRQGEKLFF.

The chain recombines TRBV27 with TRBJ1-5; 7 bases fit TRBD1. Germline V lookup: CDR1 MNHEY, CDR2 SMNVEV (reference sequence). The CDR3 spans 16 residues. The V segment lost 7 bases and the J segment 4 bases; nucleotides outside the gene matches: 13. DNA of the CDR3: TGTGCCAGCAAACAATCATATGGGACAGCTAATCAGCCCCAGCATTTT. This encodes CASKQSYGTANQPQHF.

As concerns this clone: One junction end does not reproduce the germline sequence, and a read error may be involved. The chain recombines TRBV5-4 with TRBJ2-7; possible D gene TRBD2, 6 bases. Germline CDR1 reads SGHNT; CDR2 reads YYREEE (reference sequence). CDR3 length equals 12 residues. The DNA of the CDR3 is TGTGCCAGCAGCGGAGAAGGCGGGGAAGTCAACTTC. This gives the protein CASSGEGGEVNF.

V gene TRBV7-9 combines with J gene TRBJ1-2, with 9 bases fitting TRBD1. V lost 1 base, J lost 4 bases, and 4 bases stayed unmatched. The CDR3 totals 15 residues. CDR1 and CDR2 (germline): SEHNR, FQNEAQ (reference sequence). In DNA form, the CDR3 reads TGTGCCAGCAGCTTAGTGGGACAGGGAGGCTATGGCTACACCTTC. It encodes CASSLVGQGGYGYTF.

This clone has only one observation. The V call is TRBV9, the J call TRBJ2-5, with 11 bases fitting TRBD2. With the DNA end fitting TRBJ2-7 better, the J assignment may be wrong. Germline lookup yields CDR1 SGDLS and CDR2 YYNGEE. The CDR3 spans 15 residues. The CDR3 protein is CASSVEGLAAYEQYF. The DNA of the CDR3 is TGTGCCAGCAGCGTAGAGGGACTAGCGGCTTACGAGCAGTACTTC.

The genes are TRBV9 and TRBJ2-7; D possibly corresponds to TRBD1 (5 bases). Trimming removed 0 bases at V and 4 bases at J, with 11 bases between. Germline V CDR1 and CDR2: SGDLS, YYNGEE. This CDR3 has 14 amino acids. Here the CDR3 DNA reads TGTGCCAGCAGCGTAGCTCCAGGGATATACGAGCAGTACTTC. It encodes CASSVAPGIYEQYF. Full variable domain (outside the CDR3, taken from reference TRBV9 and TRBJ2-7): DSGVTQTPKHLITATGQRVTLRCSPRSGDLSVYWYQQSLDQGLQFLIQYYNGEERAKGNILERFSAQQFPDLHSELNLSSLELGDSALYFCASSVAPGIYEQYFGPGTRLTVT.

The J gene is TRBJ2-5, the V gene TRBV5-6; possible D gene TRBD1, 6 bases. In germline, CDR1 is SGHDT, CDR2 YYEEEE. Trimming cost V 3 bases and J 2 bases, with 17 bases left between them. The CDR3 loop spans 16 amino acids. CDR3 bases: TGTGCCAGCAGCTGGGCCACCGGGACAACACAAGAGACCCAGTACTTC. Protein product: CASSWATGTTQETQYF.

The chain links TRBV11-2 to TRBJ2-7; D perhaps matches TRBD1 (5 bases). The germline CDR1 and CDR2 sequences are SGHAT and FQNNGV. The CDR3 length is 16 residues. Trimming removed 5 bases at V and 3 bases at J, with 20 bases between. The CDR3 DNA is TGTGCCAGCAGCGTGCGGCAGGACAAACCCCTCTACGAGCAGTACTTC. It codes for CASSVRQDKPLYEQYF.

The chain recombines TRBV27 with TRBJ2-3, with 8 bases lining up with TRBD2. CDR3 length equals 16 residues. Trimming took 5 bases from V and 1 from J; bases not matched to a gene: 8. CDR1 is MNHEY, CDR2 SMNVEV, per germline (reference sequence). The CDR3 protein is CASSETPGGGTDTQYF. CDR3 nucleotides: TGTGCCAGCAGTGAAACGCCGGGGGGGGGCACAGATACGCAGTATTTT.

The V call is TRBV28, the J call TRBJ1-2; D gene ambiguous. Germline V gene sequence: CDR1 MDHEN, CDR2 SYDVKM. CDR3 size: 14 residues. V was shortened by 5 bases and J by 0 bases, with 10 bases between the two germline ends. The CDR3 nucleotides are TGTGCCAGCAGTCCACATGATCCTAACTATGGCTACACCTTC. Translation: CASSPHDPNYGYTF.

This clone has only a few counts. The chain recombines TRBV4-2 with TRBJ2-7; 12 nucleotides agree with TRBD2. The CDR3 consists of 14 residues. V lost 4 bases to trimming and J lost 3 bases; unmatched junction nucleotides: 1. Germline V gene data show CDR1 as LGHNA and CDR2 as YNFKEQ. In DNA, the CDR3 is TGTGCCAGCAGCCTGGGACTAGCGGGCTACGAGCAGTACTTC. Amino acid sequence: CASSLGLAGYEQYF.

The chain is built from TRBV7-8 and TRBJ2-3; 8 bases align to TRBD2. CDR3 length: 14 residues. Germline V gives CDR1 SGHVS, CDR2 FQNEAQ. V was pared by 5 bases and J by 6 bases, with 7 bases of the junction left unmatched. Here the CDR3 reads CASSPRGGLDTQYF. CDR3 in DNA: TGTGCCAGCAGCCCCCGGGGGGGGCTGGATACGCAGTATTTT.

This chain uses TRBV9 with TRBJ2-5; 7 bases fit TRBD2. This CDR3 is 14 amino acids long. The trim removed 0 bases at V and 11 bases at J, leaving 10 bases unmatched. Germline V gene data show CDR1 as SGDLS and CDR2 as YYNGEE. CDR3 sequence (DNA): TGTGCCAGCAGCGTAGGCGGGAGTCCGGGAGAGCAGTACTTC. Encoded protein: CASSVGGSPGEQYF.

V gene TRBV10-2 combines with J gene TRBJ1-2; a possible D gene is TRBD1 (5 bases). The CDR3 is made up of 16 amino acids. The V gene lost 4 bases and the J gene lost 6 bases, with 21 bases spanning the gap. CDR1 is WSHSY and CDR2 is SAAADI in the germline V gene. The CDR3: CASSGTNRRAGDGYTF. Here the CDR3 DNA reads TGCGCCAGCAGTGGTACCAACAGGAGGGCTGGGGATGGCTACACCTTC.

The rearrangement links TRBV27 to TRBJ2-1, with TRBD1 matching 12 bases. After removal of 5 bases from V and 8 bases from J, the junction contained 7 bases not matched to a gene. Germline assignment: CDR1 MNHEY and CDR2 SMNVEV (reference sequence). There are 15 residues in the CDR3. In DNA form, the CDR3 reads TGTGCCAGCAGTCGCGGGGGACAGGGGGCATATGAGCAGTTCTTC. This gives the protein CASSRGGQGAYEQFF.

V usage is TRBV13 and J usage is TRBJ2-5; D is unclear. CDR1 is PRHDT and CDR2 is FYEKMQ in the germline V gene (reference sequence). This CDR3 has 12 amino acids. The V gene lost 5 bases and the J gene lost 5 bases, with 9 bases spanning the gap. CDR3 in DNA: TGTGCCAGCAGCCTACAGCTGGAGACCCAGTACTTC. This codes for CASSLQLETQYF.

The chain uses TRBV10-1 and TRBJ2-7; a weak D match, TRBD1 (5 bases). Looked up from germline, CDR1 is WNHNN and CDR2 is SYGVQD (reference sequence). The CDR3 has 13 amino acids. Trimming took off 2 bases at V and 0 bases at J, with 5 bases between the two ends. CDR3 sequence reads: CASSEDSSYEQYF. DNA of the CDR3: TGCGCCAGCAGTGAGGACAGCTCCTACGAGCAGTACTTC.

A single count supports this clone. Here the CDR3 reads CAISESMYEQYF. The DNA of the CDR3 is TGTGCCATCAGTGAGTCTATGTACGAGCAGTACTTC. The chain couples TRBV10-3 to TRBJ2-7; no clear D. Germline CDR1 reads ENHRY; CDR2 reads SYGVKD. The CDR3 is 12 amino acids. Trimming removed 0 bases from V and 4 bases from J, with 4 bases in between.

V gene TRBV5-6 combines with J gene TRBJ2-7; 7 bases agree with TRBD1. The V segment lost 4 bases and the J segment 3 bases; nucleotides outside the gene matches: 7. Germline V CDR1 and CDR2: SGHDT, YYEEEE. This CDR3 comprises 14 residues. The DNA for the CDR3 is TGTGCCAGCAGCGCATACCGGGACAGCTACGAGCAGTACTTC. This translates into CASSAYRDSYEQYF.

This chain joins TRBV18 and TRBJ2-2, with 8 bases aligning to TRBD1. V dropped 3 bases and J dropped 1; count of bases not matched to a gene: 7. Germline V gene lookup returns CDR1 KGHSH and CDR2 LQKENI. The CDR3 is 17 amino acids. The chain's CDR3 is CASSPSMDRVNTGELFF. The CDR3 nucleotides read TGTGCCAGCTCACCCTCCATGGACAGGGTGAACACCGGGGAGCTGTTTTTT.

This chain connects TRBV29-1 to TRBJ1-1; a possible D gene is TRBD1 (5 bases). From germline, CDR1 is SQVTM and CDR2 ANQGSEA. V lost 3 bases to trimming and J lost 1 base, with 9 bases between them. This CDR3 is 13 amino acids long. The CDR3 region has the DNA TGCAGCGTTGATCAGGGAAGGAACACTGAAGCTTTCTTT. It encodes CSVDQGRNTEAFF.